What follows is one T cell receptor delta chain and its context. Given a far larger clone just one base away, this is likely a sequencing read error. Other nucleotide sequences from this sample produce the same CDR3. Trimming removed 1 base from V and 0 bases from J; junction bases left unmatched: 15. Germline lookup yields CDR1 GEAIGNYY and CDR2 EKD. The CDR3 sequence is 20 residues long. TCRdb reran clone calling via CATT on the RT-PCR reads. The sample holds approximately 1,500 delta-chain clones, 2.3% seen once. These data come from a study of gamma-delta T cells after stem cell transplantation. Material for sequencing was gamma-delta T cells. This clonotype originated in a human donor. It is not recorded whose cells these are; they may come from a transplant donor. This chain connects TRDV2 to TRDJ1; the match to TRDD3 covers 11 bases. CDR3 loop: CACDTVPTGGYDKYTDKLIF. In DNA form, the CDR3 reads TGTGCCTGTGACACGGTCCCTACTGGGGGATATGATAAGTACACCGATAAACTCATCTTT.